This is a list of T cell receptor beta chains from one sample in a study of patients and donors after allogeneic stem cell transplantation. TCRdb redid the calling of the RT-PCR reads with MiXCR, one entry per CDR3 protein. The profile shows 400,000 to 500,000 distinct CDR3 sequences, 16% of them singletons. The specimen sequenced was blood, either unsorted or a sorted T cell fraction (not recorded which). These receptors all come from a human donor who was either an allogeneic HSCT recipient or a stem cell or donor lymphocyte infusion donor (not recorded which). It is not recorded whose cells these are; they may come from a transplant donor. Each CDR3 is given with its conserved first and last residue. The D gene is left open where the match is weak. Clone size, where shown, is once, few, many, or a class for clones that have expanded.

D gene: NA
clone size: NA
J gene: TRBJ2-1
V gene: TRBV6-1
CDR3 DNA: TGTGCCAGCACCCGCACAGTCACTTACAATGAGCAGTTCTTC
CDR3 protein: CASTRTVTYNEQFF

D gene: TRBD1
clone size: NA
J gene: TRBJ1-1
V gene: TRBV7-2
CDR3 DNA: TGTGCCAGCAGGAGGGGACAGAAGAACACTGAAGCTTTCTTT
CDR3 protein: CASRRGQKNTEAFF

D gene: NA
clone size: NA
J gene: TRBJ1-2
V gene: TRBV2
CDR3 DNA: TGTGCCAGCAGTTCAGTCCCGGACAGCCGCTATGGCTACACCTTC
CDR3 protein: CASSSVPDSRYGYTF

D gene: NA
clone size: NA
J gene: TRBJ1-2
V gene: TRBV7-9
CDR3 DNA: TGTGCCAGCAGCTTAGTCGGGGAATCCGACTATGGCTACACCTTC
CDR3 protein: CASSLVGESDYGYTF

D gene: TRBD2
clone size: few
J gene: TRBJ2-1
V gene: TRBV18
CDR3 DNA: TGTGCCAGCTCACCGGGACTAGCGAGATACAATGAGCAGTTCTTC
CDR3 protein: CASSPGLARYNEQFF

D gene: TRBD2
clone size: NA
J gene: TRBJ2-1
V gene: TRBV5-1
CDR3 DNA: TGCGCCAGCAGCTCCGGGACTAGCGGAAACAATGAGCAGTTCTTC
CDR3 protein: CASSSGTSGNNEQFF

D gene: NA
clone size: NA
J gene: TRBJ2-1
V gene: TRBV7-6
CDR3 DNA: TGTGCCAGCAGCTTAGTTACGGACAGCTTGAGCTCCTACAATGAGCAGTTCTTC
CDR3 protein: CASSLVTDSLSSYNEQFF

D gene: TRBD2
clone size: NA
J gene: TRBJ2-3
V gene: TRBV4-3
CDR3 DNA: TGCGCCAGCAGCCGTCTTCGGGCGGGGGTACGCACAGATACGCAGTATTTT
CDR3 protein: CASSRLRAGVRTDTQYF

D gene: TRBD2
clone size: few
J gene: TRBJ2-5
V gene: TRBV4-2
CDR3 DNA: TGTGCCAGCAGCCAACTTAGCGGGGGGTTTGCGGAGACCCAGTACTTC
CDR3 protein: CASSQLSGGFAETQYF

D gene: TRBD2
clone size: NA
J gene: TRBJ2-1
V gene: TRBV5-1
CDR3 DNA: TGCGCCAGCAGCTCGGGGACTAGCGGGAGTATCCCCTACAATGAGCAGTTCTTC
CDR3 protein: CASSSGTSGSIPYNEQFF

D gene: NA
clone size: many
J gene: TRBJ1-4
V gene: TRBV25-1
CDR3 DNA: TGTGCCAGCGCTTATTCCCGGGGGCCCTTTAATGAAAAACTGTTTTTT
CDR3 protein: CASAYSRGPFNEKLFF

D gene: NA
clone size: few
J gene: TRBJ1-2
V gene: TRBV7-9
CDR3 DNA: TGTGCCAGCAGCCCGGGCCCATCCTACACCTTC
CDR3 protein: CASSPGPSYTF

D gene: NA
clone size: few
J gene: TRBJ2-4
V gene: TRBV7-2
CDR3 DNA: TGTGCCAGCAGCTTAGAGGGATCCGCCAAAAACATTCAGTACTTC
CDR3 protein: CASSLEGSAKNIQYF

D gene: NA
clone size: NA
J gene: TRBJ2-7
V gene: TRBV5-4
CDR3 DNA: TGTGCCAGCAGCTTGGACAGACTAAAGGACGAGCAGTACTTC
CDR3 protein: CASSLDRLKDEQYF

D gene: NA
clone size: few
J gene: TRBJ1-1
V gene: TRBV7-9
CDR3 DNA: TGTGCCAGCAGCTTAGGTGGACGTTATTGGGAAGCTTTCTTT
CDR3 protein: CASSLGGRYWEAFF

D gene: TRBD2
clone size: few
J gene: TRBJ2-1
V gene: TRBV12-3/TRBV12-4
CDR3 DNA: TGTGCCAGCGCGGGGGAGAGGGGCGGTGAGCAGTTCTTC
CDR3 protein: CASAGERGGEQFF

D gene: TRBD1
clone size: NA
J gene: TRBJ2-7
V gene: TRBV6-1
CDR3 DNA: TGTGCCAGCAGGCCAACCGGGACAGGGTCACACGAGCAGTACTTC
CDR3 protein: CASRPTGTGSHEQYF

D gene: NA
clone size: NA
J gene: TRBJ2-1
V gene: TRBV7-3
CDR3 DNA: TGTGCCAGCAGCTTAGGTGGCCTAAAGGGGGGTGAGCAGTTCTTC
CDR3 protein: CASSLGGLKGGEQFF

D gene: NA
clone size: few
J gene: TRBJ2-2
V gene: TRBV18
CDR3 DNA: TGTGCCAGCTCACCAGACGGGGAGCTGTTTTTT
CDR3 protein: CASSPDGELFF

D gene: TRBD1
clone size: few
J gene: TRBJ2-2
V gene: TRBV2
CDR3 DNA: TGTGCCGGGGACAGTGCGAACACCGGGGAGCTGTTTTTT
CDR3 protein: CAGDSANTGELFF

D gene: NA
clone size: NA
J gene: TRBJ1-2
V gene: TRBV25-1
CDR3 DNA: TGTGCCAGCAGGACGCCGCGGGGCTACACCTTC
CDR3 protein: CASRTPRGYTF

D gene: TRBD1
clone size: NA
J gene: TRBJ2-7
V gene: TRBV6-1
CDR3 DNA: TGTGCCAGCAGTGAGAACAGGGGGCGTTTCGAGCAGTACTTC
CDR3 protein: CASSENRGRFEQYF

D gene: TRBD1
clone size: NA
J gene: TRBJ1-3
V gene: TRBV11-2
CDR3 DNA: TGTGCCAGCAGACGCCCGGGACAGGGGGCCCCCGTATCTGGAAACACCATATATTTT
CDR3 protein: CASRRPGQGAPVSGNTIYF

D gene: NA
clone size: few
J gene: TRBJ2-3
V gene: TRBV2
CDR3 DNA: TGTGCCAGCAGCGTCAGGAGTAGCACAGATACGCAGTATTTT
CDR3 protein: CASSVRSSTDTQYF

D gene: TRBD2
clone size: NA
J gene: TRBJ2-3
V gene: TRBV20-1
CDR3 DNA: TGCAGTGCTAGCGGCGGGGGGTTCACAGATACGCAGTATTTT
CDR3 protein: CSASGGGFTDTQYF

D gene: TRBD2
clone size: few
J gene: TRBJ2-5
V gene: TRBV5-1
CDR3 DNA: TGCGCCAGCAGGGTGGTAGCGGGAGAAAGAGAGACCCAGTACTTC
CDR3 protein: CASRVVAGERETQYF

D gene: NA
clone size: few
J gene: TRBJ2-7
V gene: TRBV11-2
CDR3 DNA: TGTGCCAGCAGCTTAAACTCCCGCGAGCAGTACTTC
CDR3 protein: CASSLNSREQYF

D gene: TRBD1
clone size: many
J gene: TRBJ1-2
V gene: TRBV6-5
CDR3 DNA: TGTGCCAGCAGTTACTCCCGGGACAGGGATGGCTACACCTTC
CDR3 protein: CASSYSRDRDGYTF

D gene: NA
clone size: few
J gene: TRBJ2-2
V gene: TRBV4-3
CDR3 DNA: TGCGCCAGCAGCGGGGCGGAGAACACCGGGGAGCTGTTTTTT
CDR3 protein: CASSGAENTGELFF

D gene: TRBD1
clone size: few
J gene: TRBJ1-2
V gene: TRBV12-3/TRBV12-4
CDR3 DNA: TGTGCCAGCAGCCGGGACAGGGTGTTCTCTGGCTACACCTTC
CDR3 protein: CASSRDRVFSGYTF

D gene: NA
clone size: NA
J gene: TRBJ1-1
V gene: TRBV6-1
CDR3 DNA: TGTGCCAGCACCAAAAGGGGGGTGACTGAAGCTTTCTTT
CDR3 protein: CASTKRGVTEAFF

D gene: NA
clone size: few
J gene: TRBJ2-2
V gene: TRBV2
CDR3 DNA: TGTGCCAGCAGCGCGATCTTTCCGAACACCGGGGAGCTGTTTTTT
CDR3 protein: CASSAIFPNTGELFF

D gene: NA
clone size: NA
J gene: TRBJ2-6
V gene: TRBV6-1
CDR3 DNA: TGTGCCAGCAGAACCTCCACCCGCTCTGGGGCCAACGTCCTGACTTTC
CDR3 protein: CASRTSTRSGANVLTF

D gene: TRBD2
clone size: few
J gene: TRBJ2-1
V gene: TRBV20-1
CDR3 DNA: TGCAGTGCAGAACTAGCGGGGGATTACAATGAGCAGTTCTTC
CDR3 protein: CSAELAGDYNEQFF

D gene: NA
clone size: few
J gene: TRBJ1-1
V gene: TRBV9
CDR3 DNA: TGTGCCAGCAGCCCTCAAACTGAAGCTTTCTTT
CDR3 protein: CASSPQTEAFF

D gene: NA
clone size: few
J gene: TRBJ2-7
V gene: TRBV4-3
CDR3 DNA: TGCGCCAGCAGCCAGCGGGACGGAGACGCCTTCTACGAGCAGTACTTC
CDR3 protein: CASSQRDGDAFYEQYF

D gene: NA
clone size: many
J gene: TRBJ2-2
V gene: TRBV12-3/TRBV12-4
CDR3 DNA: TGTGCCAGCAGTTTAAAGCGGAACACCGGGGAGCTGTTTTTT
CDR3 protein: CASSLKRNTGELFF

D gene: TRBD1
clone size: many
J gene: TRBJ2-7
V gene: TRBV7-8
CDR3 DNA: TGTGCCAGCAGCTCAGAAGGGAGCAGGGGGTTGAATGAGCAGTACTTC
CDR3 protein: CASSSEGSRGLNEQYF

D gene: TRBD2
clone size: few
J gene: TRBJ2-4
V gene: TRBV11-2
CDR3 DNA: TGTGCCAGCGCATGGGAACAAGGACTAGCGGGTCTAGCCAAAAACATTCAGTACTTC
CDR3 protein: CASAWEQGLAGLAKNIQYF

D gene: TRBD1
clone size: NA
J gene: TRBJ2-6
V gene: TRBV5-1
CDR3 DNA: TGCGCCAGCAGCAGTGGGACAGCTGGGGCCAACGTCCTGACTTTC
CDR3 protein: CASSSGTAGANVLTF

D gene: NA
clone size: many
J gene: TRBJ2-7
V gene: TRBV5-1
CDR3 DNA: TGCGCCAGCAGCGCGCATCTCTCCTACGAGCAGTACTTC
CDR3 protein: CASSAHLSYEQYF

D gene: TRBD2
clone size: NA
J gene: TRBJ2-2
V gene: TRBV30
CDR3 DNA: TGTGCCTGGAGTATCCGTAGTAGCGGGAGGCTGAACACCGGGGAGCTGTTTTTT
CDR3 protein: CAWSIRSSGRLNTGELFF

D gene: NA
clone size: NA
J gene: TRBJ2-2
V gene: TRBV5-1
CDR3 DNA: TGCGCCAGCAGATGGGCCTTGGGGAAACCGAACACCGGGGAGCTGTTTTTT
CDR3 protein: CASRWALGKPNTGELFF

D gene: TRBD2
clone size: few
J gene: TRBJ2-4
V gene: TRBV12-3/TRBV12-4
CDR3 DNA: TGTGCCAGCACCCCGGGACTAGCGGGAGGCTACCACGGAAACATTCAGTACTTC
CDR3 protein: CASTPGLAGGYHGNIQYF

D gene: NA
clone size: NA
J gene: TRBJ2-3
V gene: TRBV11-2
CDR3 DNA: TGTGCCAGCAGCCGAAGGCTAGCGAGATACACAGATACGCAGTATTTT
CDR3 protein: CASSRRLARYTDTQYF